This TCR beta chain was profiled in a study of blood T cell repertoires in COVID-19. The length of the CDR3 is 13 residues. With 4 bases removed from V and 1 base from J, the gap between germline ends came to 7 bases. Germline V CDR1 and CDR2: MNHNS, SASEGT. Measured with immunoSEQ multiplex PCR; TCRdb has only the in-frame clones, and not every one. Counted here are 150,000 to 200,000 clones, over 70% occurring once; the ten biggest clones make up more than 3%. The sequenced sample was PBMCs or T cells enriched from blood (not recorded which). This chain links TRBV6-1 with TRBJ1-1; D gene uncertain. The origin of this receptor is a woman aged 55-69 years who had recovered from COVID-19. The CDR3, as DNA: TGTGCCAGCAGTGTTGAGTCGAACACTGAAGCTTTCTTT. Protein sequence: CASSVESNTEAFF.